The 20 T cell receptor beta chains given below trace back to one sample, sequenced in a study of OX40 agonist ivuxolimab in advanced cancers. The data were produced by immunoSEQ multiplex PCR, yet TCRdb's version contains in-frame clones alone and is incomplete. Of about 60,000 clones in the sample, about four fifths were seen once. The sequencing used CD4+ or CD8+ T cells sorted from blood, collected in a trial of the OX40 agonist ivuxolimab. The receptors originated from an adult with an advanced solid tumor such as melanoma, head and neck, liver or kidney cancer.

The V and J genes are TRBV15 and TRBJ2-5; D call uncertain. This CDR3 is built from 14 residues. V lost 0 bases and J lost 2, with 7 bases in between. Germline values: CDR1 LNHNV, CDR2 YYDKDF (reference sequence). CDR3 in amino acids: CATSRDLKQETQYF. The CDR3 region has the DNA TGTGCCACCAGCAGAGATCTGAAGCAAGAGACCCAGTACTTC.

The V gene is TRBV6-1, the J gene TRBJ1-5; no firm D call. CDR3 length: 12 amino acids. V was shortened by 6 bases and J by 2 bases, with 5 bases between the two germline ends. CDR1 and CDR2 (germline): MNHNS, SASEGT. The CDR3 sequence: CASRDGNQPQHF. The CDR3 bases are TGTGCCAGCAGGGACGGCAATCAGCCCCAGCATTTT.

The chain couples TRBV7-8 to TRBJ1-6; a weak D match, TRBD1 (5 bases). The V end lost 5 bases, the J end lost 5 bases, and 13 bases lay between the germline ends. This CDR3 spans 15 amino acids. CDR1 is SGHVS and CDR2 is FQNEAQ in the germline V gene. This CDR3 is CASSAGTYNNSPLHF. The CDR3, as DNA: TGTGCCAGCAGCGCAGGGACGTATAATAATTCACCCCTCCACTTT.

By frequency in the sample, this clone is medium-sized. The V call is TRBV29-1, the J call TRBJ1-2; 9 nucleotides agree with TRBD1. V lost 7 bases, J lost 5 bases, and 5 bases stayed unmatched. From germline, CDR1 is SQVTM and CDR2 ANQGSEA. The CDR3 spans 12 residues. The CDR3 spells CSAGGQGYGYTF. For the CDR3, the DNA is TGCAGCGCCGGGGGACAGGGTTATGGCTACACCTTC.

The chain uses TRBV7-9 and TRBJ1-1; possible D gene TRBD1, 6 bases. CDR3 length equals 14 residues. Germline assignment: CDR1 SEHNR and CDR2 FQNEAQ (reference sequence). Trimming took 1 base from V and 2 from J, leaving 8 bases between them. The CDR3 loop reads CASSLEGGNTEAFF. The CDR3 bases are TGTGCCAGCAGCTTAGAGGGGGGAAACACTGAAGCTTTCTTT.

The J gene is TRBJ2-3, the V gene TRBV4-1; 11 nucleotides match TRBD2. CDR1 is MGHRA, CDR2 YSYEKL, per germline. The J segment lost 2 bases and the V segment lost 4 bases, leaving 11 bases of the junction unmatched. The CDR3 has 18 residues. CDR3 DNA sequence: TGCGCCAGCAGCCCCCTTACCCTAGCGGGGGGTTCCACAGATACGCAGTATTTT. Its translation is CASSPLTLAGGSTDTQYF.

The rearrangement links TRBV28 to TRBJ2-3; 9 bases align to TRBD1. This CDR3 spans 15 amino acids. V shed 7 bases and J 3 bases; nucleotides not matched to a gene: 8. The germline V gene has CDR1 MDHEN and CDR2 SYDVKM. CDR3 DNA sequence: TGTGCCAGCATCTCCGGGACAGGGTTTACAGATACGCAGTATTTT. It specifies CASISGTGFTDTQYF.

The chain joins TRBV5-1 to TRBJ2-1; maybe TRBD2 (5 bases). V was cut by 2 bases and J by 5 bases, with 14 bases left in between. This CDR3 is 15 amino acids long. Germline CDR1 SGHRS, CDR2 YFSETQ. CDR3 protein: CASSFDPSGNNEQFF. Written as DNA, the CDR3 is TGCGCCAGCAGCTTTGACCCCTCGGGGAACAATGAGCAGTTCTTC.

CDR3 sequence (DNA): TGTGCCAGCAGTTTATGGGCCGGAAACTATGGCTACACCTTC. Amino acids: CASSLWAGNYGYTF. This chain links TRBV27 with TRBJ1-2; D call uncertain. The CDR3 extends over 14 amino acids. Germline values: CDR1 MNHEY, CDR2 SMNVEV (reference sequence). V lost 1 base and J 2 bases, leaving 8 bases between the germline ends.

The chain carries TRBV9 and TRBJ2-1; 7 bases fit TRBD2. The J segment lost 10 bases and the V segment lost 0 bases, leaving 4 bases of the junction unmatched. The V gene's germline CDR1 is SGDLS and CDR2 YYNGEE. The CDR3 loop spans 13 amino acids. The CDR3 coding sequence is TGTGCCAGCAGCGTAGGGGAGGGACGCGAGCAGTTCTTC. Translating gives CASSVGEGREQFF.

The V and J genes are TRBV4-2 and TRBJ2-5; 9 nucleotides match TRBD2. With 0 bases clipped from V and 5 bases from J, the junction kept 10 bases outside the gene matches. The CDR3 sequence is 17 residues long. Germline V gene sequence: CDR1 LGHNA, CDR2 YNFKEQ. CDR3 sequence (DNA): TGTGCCAGCAGCCAAGAAATCCTGGCGGGGGGGCTGGAGACCCAGTACTTC. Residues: CASSQEILAGGLETQYF.

This CDR3 is CASSQVNILSYNEQFF. In DNA, the CDR3 is TGCGCCAGCAGCCAAGTGAACATCCTCAGCTACAATGAGCAGTTCTTC. This sequence joins TRBV4-1 and TRBJ2-1; no reliable D call. In germline, CDR1 is MGHRA, CDR2 YSYEKL. Trimming pared 1 base from V and 3 bases from J, leaving 13 bases between. The CDR3 is made up of 16 amino acids.

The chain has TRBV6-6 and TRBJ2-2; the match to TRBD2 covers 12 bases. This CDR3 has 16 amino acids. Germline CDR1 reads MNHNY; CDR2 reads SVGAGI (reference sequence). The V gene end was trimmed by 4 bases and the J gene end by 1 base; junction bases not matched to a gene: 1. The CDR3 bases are TGTGCCAGCAGTTCTAGCGGGAGGGTGAACACCGGGGAGCTGTTTTTT. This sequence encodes CASSSSGRVNTGELFF.

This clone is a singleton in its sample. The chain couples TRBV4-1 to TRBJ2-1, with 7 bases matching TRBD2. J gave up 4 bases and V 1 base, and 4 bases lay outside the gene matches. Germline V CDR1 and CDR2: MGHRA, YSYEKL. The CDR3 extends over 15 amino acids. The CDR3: CASSQGGGPYNEQFF. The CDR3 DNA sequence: TGCGCCAGCAGCCAAGGGGGGGGACCTTACAATGAGCAGTTCTTC.

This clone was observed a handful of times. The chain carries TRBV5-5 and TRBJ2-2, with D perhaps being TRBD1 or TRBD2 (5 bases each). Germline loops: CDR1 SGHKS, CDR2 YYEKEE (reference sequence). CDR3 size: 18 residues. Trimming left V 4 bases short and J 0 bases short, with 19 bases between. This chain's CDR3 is CASSLQGQGPANTGELFF. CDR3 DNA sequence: TGTGCCAGCAGCCTCCAAGGTCAGGGACCAGCGAACACCGGGGAGCTGTTTTTT.

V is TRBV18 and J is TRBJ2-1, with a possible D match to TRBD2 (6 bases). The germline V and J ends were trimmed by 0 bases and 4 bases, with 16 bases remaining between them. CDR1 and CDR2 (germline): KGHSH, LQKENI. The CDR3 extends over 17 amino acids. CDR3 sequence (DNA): TGTGCCAGCTCACCACCAATTAGCGGACACGGTTACAATGAGCAGTTCTTC. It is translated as CASSPPISGHGYNEQFF.

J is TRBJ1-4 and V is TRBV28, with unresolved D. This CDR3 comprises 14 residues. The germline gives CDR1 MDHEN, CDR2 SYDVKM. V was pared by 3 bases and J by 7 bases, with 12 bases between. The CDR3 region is CASSFEGIREKLFF. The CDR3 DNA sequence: TGTGCCAGCAGTTTCGAGGGAATACGTGAAAAACTGTTTTTT.

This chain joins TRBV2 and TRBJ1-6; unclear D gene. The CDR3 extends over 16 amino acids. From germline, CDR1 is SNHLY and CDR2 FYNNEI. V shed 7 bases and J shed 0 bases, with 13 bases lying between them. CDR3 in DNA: TGTGCCAGCAAGAAGTTGGAGAGCTCCTATAATTCACCCCTCCACTTT. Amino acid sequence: CASKKLESSYNSPLHF.

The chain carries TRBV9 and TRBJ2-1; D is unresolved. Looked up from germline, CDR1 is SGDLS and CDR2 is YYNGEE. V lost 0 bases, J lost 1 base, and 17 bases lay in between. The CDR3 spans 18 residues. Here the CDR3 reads CASSVGQALSLSYNEQFF. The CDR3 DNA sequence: TGTGCCAGCAGCGTAGGGCAGGCACTTTCATTATCCTACAATGAGCAGTTCTTC. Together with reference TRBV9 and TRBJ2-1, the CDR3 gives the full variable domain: DSGVTQTPKHLITATGQRVTLRCSPRSGDLSVYWYQQSLDQGLQFLIQYYNGEERAKGNILERFSAQQFPDLHSELNLSSLELGDSALYFCASSVGQALSLSYNEQFFGPGTRLTVL.

CDR3 loop: CASTPGTGSNQPQHF. In nucleotides, the CDR3 is TGTGCCAGTACCCCCGGGACAGGGAGCAATCAGCCCCAGCATTTT. The rearrangement joins TRBV19 to TRBJ1-5, with 9 bases lining up with TRBD1. V shed 7 bases and J 1 base; nucleotides not matched to a gene: 5. The CDR3 totals 15 residues. Looked up from germline, CDR1 is LNHDA and CDR2 is SQIVND (reference sequence).